Following are 19 T cell receptor beta chains from one sample sequenced in a study of a mutant IDH1 vaccine in newly diagnosed glioma (TCRdb year 2021). The method behind the library was the immunoSEQ multiplex PCR assay. This immuneACCESS table, as held by TCRdb, lists in-frame sequences with V and J called but not all clones. Of the missing ones, under half trace to an unresolved V gene in checked studies; the others have no known cause. The sample table holds some 60,000 clones, of which around 83% were seen once. Of the sample, roughly 3% is held by the ten largest clones. No antigen has been identified for these receptors. The sample's time point label, decoded: week 47, end of study. A 20-mer mutant IDH1 peptide at 300 micrograms in Montanide made up each vaccine dose, which was injected subcutaneously together with topical imiquimod. Sequences were derived from PBMCs, sampled from a glioma patient whose treatment included an IDH1 peptide vaccine. The source is a woman aged 50 to 65 with glioma.

The rearrangement links TRBV7-2 to TRBJ1-2; D might be TRBD1 (5 bases). This CDR3 comprises 14 residues. The V end was cut by 5 bases, the J end by 2 bases, with 12 bases between. Germline assignment: CDR1 SGHTA and CDR2 FQGNSA. The CDR3 here is CASSPSGANYGYTF. The DNA of the CDR3 is TGTGCCAGCAGCCCCTCCGGGGCCAACTATGGCTACACCTTC.

The rearrangement uses TRBV14 and TRBJ1-4, with unresolved D. V was cut by 1 base and J by 5 bases, with 8 bases left in between. The CDR3 totals 14 residues. The germline V gene has CDR1 SGHDN and CDR2 FVKESK. In nucleotides, the CDR3 is TGTGCCAGCAGCCAAGCCCAGCGCAATGAAAAACTGTTTTTT. Residues: CASSQAQRNEKLFF.

The chain employs TRBV4-2 and TRBJ2-5; 8 nucleotides align to TRBD2. This CDR3 contains 17 residues. Germline-derived CDR1 and CDR2 are LGHNA and YNFKEQ. V lost 0 bases, J lost 5 bases, and 11 bases stayed unmatched. CDR3 in amino acids: CASSQENLAGNPETQYF. The CDR3 region has the DNA TGTGCCAGCAGCCAAGAGAATTTAGCGGGGAACCCGGAGACCCAGTACTTC.

The CDR3: CASSRMLSGANVLTF. CDR3 nucleotide sequence: TGTGCCAGCAGTCGGATGCTTTCTGGGGCCAACGTCCTGACTTTC. The chain carries TRBV6-5 and TRBJ2-6; D not certain. Germline CDR1 reads MNHEY; CDR2 reads SVGAGI. V was cut by 5 bases and J by 1 base, with 9 bases left in between. This CDR3 comprises 15 residues.

V is TRBV9 and J is TRBJ2-3; no firm D call. The V gene's germline CDR1 is SGDLS and CDR2 YYNGEE. This CDR3 spans 15 amino acids. Trimming cost V 0 bases and J 2 bases, with 10 bases left between them. CDR3 residues: CASSVVPQHTDTQYF. For the CDR3, the DNA is TGTGCCAGCAGCGTAGTCCCCCAGCACACAGATACGCAGTATTTT.

V usage is TRBV7-2 and J usage is TRBJ1-2; TRBD1 aligns across 7 bases. Per the germline V gene, CDR1 is SGHTA and CDR2 is FQGNSA. This CDR3 is built from 14 residues. V was clipped by 5 bases and J by 6 bases; unmatched bases: 9. This CDR3 is CASSPGGTADGYTF. CDR3 DNA sequence: TGTGCCAGCAGCCCAGGGGGGACGGCAGATGGCTACACCTTC.

The chain uses TRBV6-1 and TRBJ1-5; D gene uncertain. V lost 8 bases to trimming and J lost 0 bases, with 11 bases between them. CDR1 is MNHNS, CDR2 SASEGT, per germline. CDR3 size: 14 residues. CDR3 bases: TGTGCCAGCTCGGTGGCTTATAGCAATCAGCCCCAGCATTTT. As protein: CASSVAYSNQPQHF.

This clone was seen more than once but under ten times. The chain recombines TRBV10-1 with TRBJ1-1, with TRBD1 matching over 7 bases. V dropped 6 bases and J dropped 0; count of bases not matched to a gene: 4. This CDR3 contains 14 residues. Looked up from germline, CDR1 is WNHNN and CDR2 is SYGVQD (reference sequence). For the CDR3, the DNA is TGCGCCAGCAGCCCTGACAGGGTGAACACTGAAGCTTTCTTT. Translation: CASSPDRVNTEAFF.

The V gene is TRBV6-4, the J gene TRBJ1-1; D perhaps matches TRBD1 (5 bases). Trimming pared 8 bases from V and 2 bases from J, leaving 12 bases between. Germline CDR1 is MRHNA and CDR2 is SNTAGT. The CDR3 is made up of 13 amino acids. DNA for the CDR3: TGTGCCAGCGCCAGGGACGGAAACACTGAAGCTTTCTTT. It specifies CASARDGNTEAFF.

This chain joins TRBV5-6 and TRBJ2-7; TRBD2 is a possible D gene (6 bases). The germline gives CDR1 SGHDT, CDR2 YYEEEE. This CDR3 has 13 residues. The ends were cut back, 4 bases at V and 4 bases at J, with 12 bases in the middle. CDR3 sequence: CASSPGTLYEQYF. The CDR3 DNA sequence: TGTGCCAGCAGCCCCGGGACTCTGTACGAGCAGTACTTC.

The rearrangement joins TRBV7-9 to TRBJ1-1, with D hard to call. This CDR3 is built from 15 residues. V was shortened by 5 bases and J by 6 bases, with 19 bases between the two germline ends. Germline loops: CDR1 SEHNR, CDR2 FQNEAQ (reference sequence). The CDR3 DNA reads TGTGCCAGCAGCCTAAGGACCCAAGGTAGCGCTGAAGCTTTCTTT. Protein: CASSLRTQGSAEAFF.

The V call is TRBV5-5, the J call TRBJ1-2, with D possibly matching TRBD1 (6 bases). The CDR3 has 13 residues. Trimming cost V 4 bases and J 4 bases, with 11 bases left between them. CDR1 and CDR2 from the germline V gene are SGHKS and YYEKEE (reference sequence). The CDR3 is CASSGQGFYGYTF. DNA of the CDR3: TGTGCCAGCAGCGGGCAGGGGTTCTATGGCTACACCTTC.

A few counts support this clone. The V call is TRBV28, the J call TRBJ2-4, with D perhaps matching TRBD1 (6 bases). This CDR3 is built from 14 residues. Germline CDR1 and CDR2: MDHEN and SYDVKM. The V end lost 3 bases, the J end lost 7 bases, and 13 bases lay between the germline ends. The CDR3 DNA is TGTGCCAGCAGTTTTCCGGCAGGGGCGAACATTCAGTACTTC. Its translation is CASSFPAGANIQYF.

The CDR3 nucleotides read TGTGCCAGCAGCCCCGGGCTAGCGGGCTCCTACAATGAGCAGTTCTTC. Translated, it gives CASSPGLAGSYNEQFF. The chain has TRBV5-4 and TRBJ2-1, with TRBD2 identical over 8 bases. The CDR3 spans 16 residues. The V segment lost 4 bases and the J segment 0 bases; nucleotides outside the gene matches: 6. Germline CDR1 reads SGHNT; CDR2 reads YYREEE (reference sequence).

The CDR3 spells CASSYSEGAGTEAFF. CDR3 DNA: TGTGCCAGCAGTTACTCGGAGGGGGCCGGCACTGAAGCTTTCTTT. J is TRBJ1-1 and V is TRBV6-5; 7 bases are a match to TRBD1. CDR1 and CDR2 (germline): MNHEY, SVGAGI. V gave up 0 bases and J gave up 4 bases; unmatched junction bases: 5. The CDR3 runs to 15 residues.

The J gene is TRBJ2-3, the V gene TRBV27; D unclear. V gave up 0 bases and J gave up 3 bases, with 4 bases separating them. CDR1 MNHEY and CDR2 SMNVEV come from the germline V gene (reference sequence). CDR3 size: 13 residues. This chain's CDR3 is CASSLSTTDTQYF. CDR3 coding DNA: TGTGCCAGCAGTTTATCGACAACAGATACGCAGTATTTT.

V usage is TRBV28 and J usage is TRBJ1-1; 8 nucleotides agree with TRBD1. The CDR3 totals 13 residues. V was clipped by 2 bases and J by 12 bases; unmatched bases: 8. Germline V gene data show CDR1 as MDHEN and CDR2 as SYDVKM. In nucleotides, the CDR3 is TGTGCCAGCAGTTTAATTGGACAGGGCAAAACTTTCTTT. This encodes CASSLIGQGKTFF.

This sequence joins TRBV9 and TRBJ1-3; no clear D. Germline values: CDR1 SGDLS, CDR2 YYNGEE. CDR3 length equals 17 residues. V lost 3 bases and J 0 bases, leaving 16 bases between the germline ends. Here the CDR3 reads CASSAPGTSSSGNTIYF. CDR3 nucleotides: TGTGCCAGCAGCGCCCCTGGTACGTCTAGCTCTGGAAACACCATATATTTT.

The genes are TRBV4-2 and TRBJ2-3; 7 bases agree with TRBD2. The trim removed 11 bases at V and 2 bases at J, leaving 7 bases unmatched. This CDR3 contains 13 residues. The germline gives CDR1 LGHNA, CDR2 YNFKEQ. The CDR3 DNA is TGTGCCCCTCTGGGGGACTACACAGATACGCAGTATTTT. Protein product: CAPLGDYTDTQYF.